Below are 21 T cell receptor beta chains sequenced from a single sample in a study of shared clonotypes between healthy human individuals. Sequencing was performed with immunoSEQ multiplex PCR; in TCRdb, only in-frame clones are kept and a portion is missing. The sample has roughly 490,000 clones; about 80% are singletons. Sequencing used PBMCs. These receptors all come from a woman between 35 and 50 years old in good health. Some clones in this sample may be carry-over from other donors' samples.

This clone appeared many times. The chain couples TRBV9 to TRBJ2-5; D unresolved. Trimming stripped 2 bases from V and 3 bases from J, with 11 bases between. The germline CDR1 and CDR2 sequences are SGDLS and YYNGEE. The CDR3 has 14 amino acids. The chain's CDR3 is CASSVGPLEETQYF. The CDR3 DNA reads TGTGCCAGCAGCGTTGGGCCCCTCGAAGAGACCCAGTACTTC.

The chain uses TRBV7-2 and TRBJ2-3, with 9 bases aligning to TRBD2. Germline assignment: CDR1 SGHTA and CDR2 FQGNSA. J gave up 2 bases and V 1 base, and 4 bases lay outside the gene matches. The CDR3 is 16 residues long. The CDR3 loop reads CASSLVAGVDTDTQYF. DNA for the CDR3: TGTGCCAGCAGCTTAGTAGCGGGAGTAGACACAGATACGCAGTATTTT.

The chain is built from TRBV4-2 and TRBJ2-7; no definite D call. The CDR3 has 13 amino acids. Germline CDR1 and CDR2: LGHNA and YNFKEQ. V was shortened by 0 bases and J by 7 bases, with 10 bases between the two germline ends. The CDR3 protein is CASSQDEIREQYF. For the CDR3, the DNA is TGTGCCAGCAGCCAAGATGAGATCCGGGAGCAGTACTTC.

This rearrangement joins TRBV28 to TRBJ1-1, with D perhaps TRBD1 (5 bases). The germline CDR1 and CDR2 sequences are MDHEN and SYDVKM. The CDR3 has 13 amino acids. Trimming left V 5 bases short and J 3 bases short, with 10 bases between. CDR3 in DNA: TGTGCCAGCAGTCCTACGGGGCACACTGAAGCTTTCTTT. Translating gives CASSPTGHTEAFF.

J is TRBJ2-7 and V is TRBV2; maybe TRBD1 (5 bases). The CDR3 contains 14 residues. CDR1 and CDR2 (germline): SNHLY, FYNNEI. The V and J ends lost 3 bases and 7 bases respectively, with 16 bases between them. This CDR3 reads CASSEDTRVGEQYF. The CDR3 DNA is TGTGCCAGCAGTGAGGACACCCGCGTGGGGGAGCAGTACTTC.

CDR3 DNA sequence: TGTGCCAGCAGTTCGGGTGTTTCCAACTACGAGCAGTACTTC. It translates to CASSSGVSNYEQYF. The genes are TRBV6-6 and TRBJ2-7; no firm D call. From germline, CDR1 is MNHNY and CDR2 SVGAGI (reference sequence). The V and J ends lost 4 bases and 3 bases respectively, with 13 bases between them. The length of the CDR3 is 14 residues.

The chain's CDR3 is CASSPPGQGGNEQFF. The CDR3 coding sequence is TGTGCCAGCTCACCACCGGGACAGGGGGGCAATGAGCAGTTCTTC. The J gene is TRBJ2-1, the V gene TRBV18; 11 nucleotides match TRBD1. CDR1 is KGHSH, CDR2 LQKENI, per germline. The length of the CDR3 is 15 residues. The J segment lost 6 bases and the V segment lost 0 bases, leaving 1 base of the junction unmatched.

The chain combines TRBV28 with TRBJ2-3; TRBD2 aligns across 15 bases. The V gene end was trimmed by 7 bases and the J gene end by 4 bases; junction bases not matched to a gene: 9. The CDR3 consists of 17 residues. The germline V gene has CDR1 MDHEN and CDR2 SYDVKM. The CDR3 region is CASTPPGLAGGSDTQYF. The CDR3 DNA is TGTGCCAGCACCCCCCCGGGACTAGCGGGAGGCTCAGATACGCAGTATTTT.

This clone has only a few counts. The J gene is TRBJ2-5, the V gene TRBV7-8; TRBD1 agrees at 8 bases. The end of the DNA aligns better with TRBJ2-7, so the J call may be wrong. The length of the CDR3 is 14 residues. The V gene's germline CDR1 is SGHVS and CDR2 FQNEAQ. CDR3 nucleotide sequence: TGTGCCAGCAGCGCCCGACAGGGGAGGTACGAGCAGTACTTC. Translation gives CASSARQGRYEQYF.

In this sample, this clone turned up a few times. The chain carries TRBV5-5 and TRBJ1-3; the match to TRBD1 covers 9 bases. CDR1 and CDR2 (germline): SGHKS, YYEKEE (reference sequence). CDR3 length equals 17 residues. The junction had 10 bases not matched to a gene; V was cut back by 4 bases and J by 2 bases. The CDR3 DNA is TGTGCCAGCAGCATAAACAGGGGGCTAGGTACTGGAAACACCATATATTTT. It translates to CASSINRGLGTGNTIYF.

The chain links TRBV28 to TRBJ1-5, with 7 nucleotides matching TRBD1. The ends lost 5 bases at V and 5 bases at J; junction bases unmatched: 6. This CDR3 region has 14 residues. Germline loops: CDR1 MDHEN, CDR2 SYDVKM. CDR3 nucleotide sequence: TGTGCCAGCAGTACCCCCGGGACAGATCAGCCCCAGCATTTT. Amino acid sequence: CASSTPGTDQPQHF.

The V call is TRBV6-6, the J call TRBJ1-2, with 11 bases aligning to TRBD1. Germline V gene sequence: CDR1 MNHNY, CDR2 SVGAGI (reference sequence). The CDR3 runs to 16 residues. Unmatched junction bases numbered 5, after V lost 0 bases and J lost 5 bases. CDR3 nucleotides: TGTGCCAGCAGTTACTCCGGCGGGGACAGGGGGTATGGCTACACCTTC. Translation gives CASSYSGGDRGYGYTF.

The chain couples TRBV5-1 to TRBJ2-3; possible D gene TRBD1, 5 bases. Germline CDR1 SGHRS, CDR2 YFSETQ. This CDR3 has 14 residues. Trimming pared 3 bases from V and 2 bases from J, leaving 10 bases between. The chain's CDR3 is CASSYHRTTDTQYF. The CDR3 nucleotides read TGCGCCAGCAGCTATCACAGGACCACAGATACGCAGTATTTT.

In this sample, this clone turned up many times. V is TRBV7-6 and J is TRBJ2-7; weak D call: TRBD1 (5 bases). CDR1 is SGHVS and CDR2 is FNYEAQ in the germline V gene. This CDR3 spans 14 amino acids. V lost 5 bases and J 7 bases, leaving 18 bases between the germline ends. In nucleotides, the CDR3 is TGTGCCAGCAGCCGGATGACAGACCTGGGGGAGCAGTACTTC. This sequence encodes CASSRMTDLGEQYF.

The V gene is TRBV5-1, the J gene TRBJ2-2; D remains ambiguous. Trimming took 4 bases from V and 4 from J, leaving 11 bases between them. The CDR3 has 14 amino acids. The germline gives CDR1 SGHRS, CDR2 YFSETQ. The chain's CDR3 is CASSPDLLTGELFF. The CDR3 coding sequence is TGCGCCAGCAGCCCGGACCTACTCACCGGGGAGCTGTTTTTT.

The chain has TRBV5-4 and TRBJ1-6; a weak D match, TRBD1 (6 bases). Looked up from germline, CDR1 is SGHNT and CDR2 is YYREEE (reference sequence). V was shortened by 5 bases and J by 2 bases, with 14 bases between the two germline ends. This CDR3 contains 16 residues. Here the CDR3 DNA reads TGTGCCAGCAGGCCGGGACAAACCACCTATAATTCACCCCTCCACTTT. As protein: CASRPGQTTYNSPLHF.

The chain uses TRBV2 and TRBJ1-6, with 8 bases that match TRBD1. CDR1 is SNHLY and CDR2 is FYNNEI in the germline V gene. This CDR3 contains 13 residues. Unmatched junction bases numbered 5, after V lost 6 bases and J lost 10 bases. CDR3 loop: CASRGQGGSPLHF. The CDR3, as DNA: TGTGCCAGCAGAGGACAGGGAGGCTCACCCCTCCACTTT.

This clone turned up a few times. The gene calls are TRBV7-3 and TRBJ2-5, with D possibly TRBD2 on 6 matching bases. The CDR3 has 15 amino acids. Germline V gene data show CDR1 as SGHTA and CDR2 as FQGTGA. V was cut by 0 bases and J by 5 bases, with 13 bases left in between. The CDR3 sequence: CASSLTGGDFETQYF. CDR3 DNA: TGTGCCAGCAGCTTAACAGGAGGGGACTTCGAGACCCAGTACTTC.

The rearrangement uses TRBV5-8 and TRBJ2-3; a possible D gene is TRBD1 (5 bases). This CDR3 is 16 amino acids long. Trimming removed 1 base at V and 2 bases at J, with 14 bases between. Germline assignment: CDR1 SGHTS and CDR2 YDEGEE. The CDR3: CASSLPGADFTDTQYF. The CDR3 nucleotides are TGTGCCAGCAGCTTGCCTGGGGCGGATTTCACAGATACGCAGTATTTT.

The chain carries TRBV25-1 and TRBJ2-7; D uncertain. V was trimmed by 0 bases and J by 4 bases, leaving 4 bases between them. CDR1 MGHDK and CDR2 SYGVNS come from the germline V gene. The CDR3 contains 12 residues. CDR3 in amino acids: CASSEYRYEQYF. The CDR3 DNA sequence: TGTGCCAGCAGTGAATATAGATACGAGCAGTACTTC.

V usage is TRBV7-9 and J usage is TRBJ2-3, with 14 nucleotides matching TRBD2. The CDR3 runs to 16 residues. Germline CDR1 SEHNR, CDR2 FQNEAQ (reference sequence). V dropped 5 bases and J dropped 4; count of bases not matched to a gene: 5. The CDR3 nucleotides are TGTGCCAGCAGCAGAGGACTAGCGGGAGGAGCAGATACGCAGTATTTT. Amino acid sequence: CASSRGLAGGADTQYF.